These T cell receptor beta chains were read from a single sample in a study of cytomegalovirus exposure and HLA in healthy donors. Clones were sequenced by immunoSEQ multiplex PCR, and TCRdb holds only the in-frame ones, with some missing. This sample has some 190,000 clones, with around four fifths found just once. The sample was PBMCs. The receptors here all came from a man in his forties in good health and CMV-seropositive. CDR3s leave out the opening cysteine and the closing phenylalanine or tryptophan. Each record gives: J gene, V gene, CDR3 protein.

j_gene: TRBJ2-1
v_gene: TRBV19
CDR3aa: ASSSGLAVWDEQF

j_gene: TRBJ1-1
v_gene: TRBV5-6
CDR3aa: ASTPGEGLEAF

j_gene: TRBJ2-7
v_gene: TRBV9
CDR3aa: ASSVQTGNYEQY

j_gene: TRBJ2-1
v_gene: TRBV2
CDR3aa: ASTGGRSYNEQF

j_gene: TRBJ1-5
v_gene: TRBV7-7
CDR3aa: ASSPGFDQPQH

j_gene: TRBJ2-4
v_gene: TRBV18
CDR3aa: ASSEGTSGIGNIQY

j_gene: TRBJ2-7
v_gene: TRBV6-1
CDR3aa: ASRPTAYEQY

j_gene: TRBJ2-3
v_gene: TRBV6-1
CDR3aa: ASTGQITDTQY

j_gene: TRBJ1-4
v_gene: TRBV5-1
CDR3aa: ASSLELNEKLF

j_gene: TRBJ1-2
v_gene: TRBV9
CDR3aa: ASSGGQGHYGYT

j_gene: TRBJ2-5
v_gene: TRBV7-3
CDR3aa: ASSLNPPGLKETQY

j_gene: TRBJ1-2
v_gene: TRBV7-6
CDR3aa: ASSLGGNYGYT

j_gene: TRBJ2-7
v_gene: TRBV7-8
CDR3aa: ASSLAGAGTYEQY

j_gene: TRBJ2-1
v_gene: TRBV25-1
CDR3aa: ASRPGGSNEQF

j_gene: TRBJ2-3
v_gene: TRBV18
CDR3aa: ASTSWGPGDTQY

j_gene: TRBJ2-1
v_gene: TRBV4-2
CDR3aa: ASRTLASSYNEQF

j_gene: TRBJ2-3
v_gene: TRBV18
CDR3aa: ASSRTGASTDTQY

j_gene: TRBJ2-7
v_gene: TRBV6-5
CDR3aa: ASNYISGSSEQY

j_gene: TRBJ2-7
v_gene: TRBV6-1
CDR3aa: ASRNQGSSYEQY

j_gene: TRBJ2-3
v_gene: TRBV10-1
CDR3aa: ASSGNYSC

j_gene: TRBJ2-5
v_gene: TRBV7-9
CDR3aa: ASSLGHRLQETQY

j_gene: TRBJ1-5
v_gene: TRBV27
CDR3aa: ASSLFPTGILSNQPQH

j_gene: TRBJ1-1
v_gene: TRBV7-9
CDR3aa: ASSLAGGNTEAF

j_gene: TRBJ2-4
v_gene: TRBV7-9
CDR3aa: ASSLRTGSSQY

j_gene: TRBJ2-3
v_gene: TRBV27
CDR3aa: ASSLGLALDTQY

j_gene: TRBJ1-1
v_gene: TRBV18
CDR3aa: ASSPGTDTEAF

j_gene: TRBJ2-7
v_gene: TRBV28
CDR3aa: ASSRSDGLEQY

j_gene: TRBJ2-6
v_gene: TRBV6-5
CDR3aa: ASSFGRLSGANGLT

j_gene: TRBJ2-3
v_gene: TRBV5-1
CDR3aa: ASSQGLAGLTDTQY

j_gene: TRBJ1-1
v_gene: TRBV6-5
CDR3aa: ASRRGQRSEAF

j_gene: TRBJ2-4
v_gene: TRBV9
CDR3aa: ASSSLIAKNIQY

j_gene: TRBJ2-1
v_gene: TRBV29-1
CDR3aa: SVVVTGIYNEQF

j_gene: TRBJ2-3
v_gene: TRBV10-3
CDR3aa: AISGNSGRGTDTQY

j_gene: TRBJ2-7
v_gene: TRBV11-3
CDR3aa: ASSSRLAGTYEQY

j_gene: TRBJ1-2
v_gene: TRBV5-4
CDR3aa: ASSLSGALGYT

j_gene: TRBJ2-7
v_gene: TRBV10-1
CDR3aa: ASSSGTSGGSNPTQQY

j_gene: TRBJ2-1
v_gene: TRBV27
CDR3aa: ASGVWGQPLYNEQF

j_gene: TRBJ1-5
v_gene: TRBV2
CDR3aa: ASSEARIDQPQH

j_gene: TRBJ1-2
v_gene: TRBV27
CDR3aa: ASSPQGGGYT

j_gene: TRBJ2-1
v_gene: TRBV4-3
CDR3aa: ASSQFSGGPDNEQF

j_gene: TRBJ1-5
v_gene: TRBV18
CDR3aa: ASSPRTAASNQPQH

j_gene: TRBJ2-7
v_gene: TRBV6-5
CDR3aa: ASSSWTGVNEQY